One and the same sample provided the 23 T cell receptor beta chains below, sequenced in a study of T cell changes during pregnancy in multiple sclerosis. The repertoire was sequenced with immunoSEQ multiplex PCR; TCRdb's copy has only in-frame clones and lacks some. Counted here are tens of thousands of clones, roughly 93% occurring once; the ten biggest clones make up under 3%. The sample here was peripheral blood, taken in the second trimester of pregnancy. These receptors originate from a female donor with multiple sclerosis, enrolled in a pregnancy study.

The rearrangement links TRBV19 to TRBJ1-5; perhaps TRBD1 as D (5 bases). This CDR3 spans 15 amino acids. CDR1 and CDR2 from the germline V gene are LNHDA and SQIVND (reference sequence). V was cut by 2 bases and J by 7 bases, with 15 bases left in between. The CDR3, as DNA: TGTGCCAGTAGTATACCTCTCGGGGGAAGCCAGCCCCAGCATTTT. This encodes CASSIPLGGSQPQHF.

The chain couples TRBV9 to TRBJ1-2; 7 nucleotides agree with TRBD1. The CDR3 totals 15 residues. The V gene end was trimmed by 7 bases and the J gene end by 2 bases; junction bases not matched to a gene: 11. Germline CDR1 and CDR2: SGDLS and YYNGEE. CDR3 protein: CASVNDRDLNYGYTF. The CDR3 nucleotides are TGTGCCAGCGTAAACGACAGGGATTTAAACTATGGCTACACCTTC.

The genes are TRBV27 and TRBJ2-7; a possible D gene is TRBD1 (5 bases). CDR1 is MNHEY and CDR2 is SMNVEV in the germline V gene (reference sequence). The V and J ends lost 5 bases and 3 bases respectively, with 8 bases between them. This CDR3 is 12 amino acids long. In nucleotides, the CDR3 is TGTGCCAGCAGTGACAGTTACTACGAGCAGTACTTC. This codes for CASSDSYYEQYF.

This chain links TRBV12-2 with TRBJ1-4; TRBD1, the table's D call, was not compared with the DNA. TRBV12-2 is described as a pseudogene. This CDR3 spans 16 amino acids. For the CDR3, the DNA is TGTGCAAGTCGCTTAGCCGACAGGGGGCCGTATGAAAAACTGTTTTTT. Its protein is CASRLADRGPYEKLFF.

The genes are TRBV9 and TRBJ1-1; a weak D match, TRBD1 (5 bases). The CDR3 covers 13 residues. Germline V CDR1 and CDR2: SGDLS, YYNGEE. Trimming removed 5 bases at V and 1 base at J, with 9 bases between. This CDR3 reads CASRLGANTEAFF. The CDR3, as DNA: TGTGCCAGCAGATTAGGGGCGAACACTGAAGCTTTCTTT. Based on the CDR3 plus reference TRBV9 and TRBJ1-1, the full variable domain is DSGVTQTPKHLITATGQRVTLRCSPRSGDLSVYWYQQSLDQGLQFLIQYYNGEERAKGNILERFSAQQFPDLHSELNLSSLELGDSALYFCASRLGANTEAFFGQGTRLTVV.

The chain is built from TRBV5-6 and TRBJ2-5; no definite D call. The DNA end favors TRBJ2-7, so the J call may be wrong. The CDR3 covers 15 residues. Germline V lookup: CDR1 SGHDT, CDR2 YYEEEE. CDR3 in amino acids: CASSNDRLSSYEQYF. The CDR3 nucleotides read TGTGCCAGCAGCAATGACCGACTGAGCTCCTACGAGCAGTACTTC.

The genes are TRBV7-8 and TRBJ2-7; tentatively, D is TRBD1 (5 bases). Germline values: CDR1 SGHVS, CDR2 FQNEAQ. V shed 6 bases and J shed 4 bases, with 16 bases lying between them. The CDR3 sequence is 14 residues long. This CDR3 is CASRPWGVSYEQYF. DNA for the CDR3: TGTGCCAGCAGGCCCTGGGGCGTTTCTTACGAGCAGTACTTC.

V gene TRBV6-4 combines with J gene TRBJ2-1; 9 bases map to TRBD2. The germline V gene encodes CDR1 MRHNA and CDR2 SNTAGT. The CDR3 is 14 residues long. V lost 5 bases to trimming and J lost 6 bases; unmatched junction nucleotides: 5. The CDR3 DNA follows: TGTGCCAGCAGTACCGGGACTAGCTCCAATGAGCAGTTCTTC. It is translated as CASSTGTSSNEQFF.

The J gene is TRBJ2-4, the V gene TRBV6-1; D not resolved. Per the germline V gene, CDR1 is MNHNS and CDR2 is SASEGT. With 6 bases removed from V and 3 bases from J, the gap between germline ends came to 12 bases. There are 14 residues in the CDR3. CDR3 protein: CASSAIARKNIQYF. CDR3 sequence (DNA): TGTGCCAGCAGCGCGATAGCTCGCAAAAACATTCAGTACTTC.

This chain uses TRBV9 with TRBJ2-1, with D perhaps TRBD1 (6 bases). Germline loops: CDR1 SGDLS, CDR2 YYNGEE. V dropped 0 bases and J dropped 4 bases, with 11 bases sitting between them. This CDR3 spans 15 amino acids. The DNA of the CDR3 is TGTGCCAGCAGCGTAGGTGGGGGCGGTTACAATGAGCAGTTCTTC. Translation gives CASSVGGGGYNEQFF.

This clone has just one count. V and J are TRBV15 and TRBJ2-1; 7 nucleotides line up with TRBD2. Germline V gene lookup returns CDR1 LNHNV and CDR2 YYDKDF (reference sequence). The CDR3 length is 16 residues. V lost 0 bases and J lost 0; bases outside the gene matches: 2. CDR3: CATSRDGGGSYNEQFF. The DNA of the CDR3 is TGTGCCACCAGCAGAGATGGCGGGGGCTCCTACAATGAGCAGTTCTTC.

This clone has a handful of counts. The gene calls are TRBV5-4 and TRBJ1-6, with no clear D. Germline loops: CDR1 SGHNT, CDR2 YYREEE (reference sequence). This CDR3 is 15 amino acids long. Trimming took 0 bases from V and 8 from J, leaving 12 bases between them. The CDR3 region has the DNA TGTGCCAGCAGCTTGGTAGGCCCCGGGGATTCACCCCTCCACTTT. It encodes CASSLVGPGDSPLHF. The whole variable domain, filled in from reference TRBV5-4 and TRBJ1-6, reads ETGVTQSPTHLIKTRGQQVTLRCSSQSGHNTVSWYQQALGQGPQFIFQYYREEENGRGNFPPRFSGLQFPNYSSELNVNALELDDSALYLCASSLVGPGDSPLHFGNGTRLTVT.

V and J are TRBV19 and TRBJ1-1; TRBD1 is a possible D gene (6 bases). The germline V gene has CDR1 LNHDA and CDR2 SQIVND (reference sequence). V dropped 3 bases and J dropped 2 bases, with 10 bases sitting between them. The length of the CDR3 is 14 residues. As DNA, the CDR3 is TGTGCCAGTAGTATCTTACAGGGAAACACTGAAGCTTTCTTT. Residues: CASSILQGNTEAFF.

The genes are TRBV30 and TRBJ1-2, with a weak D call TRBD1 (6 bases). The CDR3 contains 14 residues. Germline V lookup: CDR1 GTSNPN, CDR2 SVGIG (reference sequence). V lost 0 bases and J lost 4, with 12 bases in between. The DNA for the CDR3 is TGTGCCTGGAGTGTGGCAGGGGTTAGCTATGGCTACACCTTC. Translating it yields CAWSVAGVSYGYTF.

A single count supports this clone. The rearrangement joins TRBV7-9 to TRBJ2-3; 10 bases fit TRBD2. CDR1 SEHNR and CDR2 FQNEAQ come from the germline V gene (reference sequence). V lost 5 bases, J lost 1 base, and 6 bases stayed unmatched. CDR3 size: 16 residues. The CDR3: CASSLGLADGTDTQYF. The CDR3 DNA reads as TGTGCCAGCAGCCTCGGACTAGCGGATGGCACAGATACGCAGTATTTT.

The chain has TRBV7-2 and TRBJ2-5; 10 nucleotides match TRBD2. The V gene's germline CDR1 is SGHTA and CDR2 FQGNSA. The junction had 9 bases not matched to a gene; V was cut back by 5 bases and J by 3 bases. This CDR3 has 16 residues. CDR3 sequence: CASSRKASGGEETQYF. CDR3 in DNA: TGTGCCAGCAGCAGAAAGGCTAGCGGGGGTGAAGAGACCCAGTACTTC.

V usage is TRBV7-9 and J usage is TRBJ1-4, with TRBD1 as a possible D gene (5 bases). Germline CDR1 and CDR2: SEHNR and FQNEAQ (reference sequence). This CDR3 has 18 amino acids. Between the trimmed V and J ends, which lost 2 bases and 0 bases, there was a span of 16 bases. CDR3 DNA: TGTGCCAGCAGCTTAATCAAAGGGGCCTTGTCAACTAATGAAAAACTGTTTTTT. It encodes CASSLIKGALSTNEKLFF.

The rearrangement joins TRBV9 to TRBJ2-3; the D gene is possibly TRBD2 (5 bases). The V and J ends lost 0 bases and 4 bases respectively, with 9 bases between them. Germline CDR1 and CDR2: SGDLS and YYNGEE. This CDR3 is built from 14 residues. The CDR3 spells CASSVGLAADTQYF. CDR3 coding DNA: TGTGCCAGCAGCGTAGGGCTAGCTGCAGATACGCAGTATTTT.

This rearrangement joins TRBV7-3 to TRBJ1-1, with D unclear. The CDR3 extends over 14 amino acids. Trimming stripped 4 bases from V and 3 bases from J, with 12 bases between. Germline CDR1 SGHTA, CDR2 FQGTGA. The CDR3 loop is CASSSTPGDTEAFF. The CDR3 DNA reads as TGTGCCAGCAGCTCGACTCCGGGAGACACTGAAGCTTTCTTT.

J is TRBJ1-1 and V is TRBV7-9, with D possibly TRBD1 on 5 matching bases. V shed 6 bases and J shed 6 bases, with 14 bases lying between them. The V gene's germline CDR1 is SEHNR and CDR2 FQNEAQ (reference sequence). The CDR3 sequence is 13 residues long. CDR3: CASSFGTPAEAFF. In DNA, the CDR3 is TGTGCCAGCAGTTTCGGGACTCCCGCTGAAGCTTTCTTT.

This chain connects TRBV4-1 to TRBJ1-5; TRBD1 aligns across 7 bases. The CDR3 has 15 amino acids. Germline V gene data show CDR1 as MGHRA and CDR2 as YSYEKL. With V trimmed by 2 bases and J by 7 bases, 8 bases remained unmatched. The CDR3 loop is CASSQSRGKGQPQHF. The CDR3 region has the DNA TGCGCCAGCAGCCAATCCAGGGGGAAGGGGCAGCCCCAGCATTTT.

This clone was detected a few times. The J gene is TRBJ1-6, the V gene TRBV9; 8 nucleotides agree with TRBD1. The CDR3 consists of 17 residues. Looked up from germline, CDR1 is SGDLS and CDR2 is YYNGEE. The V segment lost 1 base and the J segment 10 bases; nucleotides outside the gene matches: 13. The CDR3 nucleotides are TGTGCCAGCAGCGTATTTCCCGACAGGGGCGCAGGATCACCCCTCCACTTT. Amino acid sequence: CASSVFPDRGAGSPLHF.

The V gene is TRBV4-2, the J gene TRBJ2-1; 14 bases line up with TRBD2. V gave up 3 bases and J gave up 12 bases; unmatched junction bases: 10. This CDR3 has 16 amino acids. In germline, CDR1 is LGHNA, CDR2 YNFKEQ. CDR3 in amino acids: CASSHPGLAGGMWQFF. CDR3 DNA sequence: TGTGCCAGCAGCCACCCCGGACTAGCGGGGGGTATGTGGCAGTTCTTC.